This TCR beta chain appears in the sequencing data of a study of shared clonotypes between healthy human individuals. Study summary: Donors had three CD4 naive, three CD4 memory, two CD8 naive and one CD8 memory plate apiece.

Donors were healthy HIV-negative adults without recent acute infections or vaccinations. The germline CDR1 and CDR2 sequences are LNHDA and SQIVND (reference sequence). The CDR3 totals 17 residues. Trimming left V 11 bases short and J 3 bases short, with 26 bases between. When replicate PCRs were run on sorted subsets, they used approximately 210 ng DNA, approximately 33,000 T cell genomes. TCRdb's copy holds only in-frame clones and misses some; the assay was immunoSEQ multiplex PCR. Of approximately 350,000 clones detected, 74% appear once; the ten largest clones hold under 13%. This TCR came from a man younger than 40 in good health. The chain uses TRBV19 and TRBJ1-5, with TRBD1 as a possible D gene (5 bases). The source material was memory CD4+ T cells sorted from blood. The subset was: CD45RA-negative fraction. CDR3 residues: CAAGYVEMGVPNQPQHF. For the CDR3, the DNA is TGTGCCGCCGGATACGTTGAGATGGGGGTCCCCAATCAGCCCCAGCATTTT.